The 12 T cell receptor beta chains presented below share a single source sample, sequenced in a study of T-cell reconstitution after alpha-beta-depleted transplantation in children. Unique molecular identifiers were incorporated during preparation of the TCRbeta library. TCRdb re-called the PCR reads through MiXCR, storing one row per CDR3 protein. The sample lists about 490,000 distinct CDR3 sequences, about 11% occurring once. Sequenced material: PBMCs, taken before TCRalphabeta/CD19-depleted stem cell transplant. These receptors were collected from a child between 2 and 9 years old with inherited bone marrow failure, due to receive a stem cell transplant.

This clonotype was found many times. The CDR3: CASSQDWRAGGIQPQHF. CDR3 DNA sequence: TGCGCCAGCAGCCAAGATTGGCGGGCAGGGGGCATTCAGCCCCAGCATTTT. The chain links TRBV4-3 to TRBJ1-5; 8 nucleotides agree with TRBD1. Germline CDR1 is LGHNA and CDR2 is YSLEER. This CDR3 is 17 amino acids long. The V and J ends lost 0 bases and 6 bases, in that order; junction bases with no gene match: 10.

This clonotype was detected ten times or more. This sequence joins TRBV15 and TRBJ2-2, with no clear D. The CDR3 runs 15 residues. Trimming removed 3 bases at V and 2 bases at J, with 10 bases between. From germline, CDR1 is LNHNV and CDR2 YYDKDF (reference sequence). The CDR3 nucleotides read TGTGCCACCAGCAGCACTCGTCCTAACACCGGGGAGCTGTTTTTT. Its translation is CATSSTRPNTGELFF. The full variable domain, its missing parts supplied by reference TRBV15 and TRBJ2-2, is DAMVIQNPRYQVTQFGKPVTLSCSQTLNHNVMYWYQQKSSQAPKLLFHYYDKDFNNEADTPDNFQSRRPNTSFCFLDIRSPGLGDTAMYLCATSSTRPNTGELFFGEGSRLTVL.

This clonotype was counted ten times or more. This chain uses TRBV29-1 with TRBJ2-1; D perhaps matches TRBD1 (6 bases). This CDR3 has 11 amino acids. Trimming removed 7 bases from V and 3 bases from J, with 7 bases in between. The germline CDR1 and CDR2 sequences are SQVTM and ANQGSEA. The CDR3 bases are TGCAGCGGGGGACACTACAATGAGCAGTTCTTC. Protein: CSGGHYNEQFF.

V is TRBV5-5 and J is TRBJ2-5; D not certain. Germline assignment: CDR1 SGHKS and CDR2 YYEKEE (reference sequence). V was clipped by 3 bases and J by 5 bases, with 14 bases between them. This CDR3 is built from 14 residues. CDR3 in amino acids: CASSSPRALETQYF. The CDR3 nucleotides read TGTGCCAGCAGCTCCCCTAGGGCGTTGGAGACCCAGTACTTC.

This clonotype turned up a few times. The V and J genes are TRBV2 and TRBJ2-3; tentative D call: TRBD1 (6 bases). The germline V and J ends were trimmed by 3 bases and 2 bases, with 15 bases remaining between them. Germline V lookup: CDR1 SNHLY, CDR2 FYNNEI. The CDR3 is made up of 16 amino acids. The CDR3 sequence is CASSEDESGVTDTQYF. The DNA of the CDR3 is TGTGCCAGCAGTGAGGATGAGTCAGGGGTCACAGATACGCAGTATTTT.

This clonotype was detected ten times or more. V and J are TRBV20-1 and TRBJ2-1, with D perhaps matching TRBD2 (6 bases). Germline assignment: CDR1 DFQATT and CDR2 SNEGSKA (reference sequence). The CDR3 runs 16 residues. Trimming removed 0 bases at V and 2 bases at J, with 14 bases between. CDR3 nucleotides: TGCAGTGCTAGAGATAACGTGGGACTTGCCTACAATGAGCAGTTCTTC. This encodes CSARDNVGLAYNEQFF.

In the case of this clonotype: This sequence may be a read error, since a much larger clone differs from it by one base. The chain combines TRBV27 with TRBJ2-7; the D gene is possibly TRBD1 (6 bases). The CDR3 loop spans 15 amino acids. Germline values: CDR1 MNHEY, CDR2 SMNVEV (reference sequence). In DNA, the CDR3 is TGTGCCAGCGGCCCTGGGACATCGGTCGGGGACGACCAGTACTTC. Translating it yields CASGPGTSVGDDQYF.

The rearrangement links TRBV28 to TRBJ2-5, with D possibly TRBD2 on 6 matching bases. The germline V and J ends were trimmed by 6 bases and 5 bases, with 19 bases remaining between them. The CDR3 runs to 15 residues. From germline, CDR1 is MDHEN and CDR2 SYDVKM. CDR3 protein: CASRKRDLRAETQYF. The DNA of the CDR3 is TGTGCCAGCAGAAAAAGGGACTTACGGGCTGAGACCCAGTACTTC.

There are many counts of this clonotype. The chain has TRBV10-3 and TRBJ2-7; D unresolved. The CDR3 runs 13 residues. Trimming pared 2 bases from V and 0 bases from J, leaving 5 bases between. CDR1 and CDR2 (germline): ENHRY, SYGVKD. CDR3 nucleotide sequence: TGTGCCATCAGTGAGGGCAGCTCCTACGAGCAGTACTTC. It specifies CAISEGSSYEQYF.

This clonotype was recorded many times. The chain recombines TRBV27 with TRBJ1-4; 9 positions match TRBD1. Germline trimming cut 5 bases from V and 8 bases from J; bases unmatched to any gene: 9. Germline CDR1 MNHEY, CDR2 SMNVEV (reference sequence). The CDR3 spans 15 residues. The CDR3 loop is CASSVYRGPGEKLFF. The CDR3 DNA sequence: TGTGCCAGCAGTGTCTACAGGGGGCCAGGAGAAAAACTGTTTTTT.

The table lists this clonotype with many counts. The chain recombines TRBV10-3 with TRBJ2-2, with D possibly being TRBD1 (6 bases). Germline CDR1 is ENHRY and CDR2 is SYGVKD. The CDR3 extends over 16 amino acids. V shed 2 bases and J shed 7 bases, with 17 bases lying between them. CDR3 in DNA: TGTGCCATCAGTGAGGGAACGGGACACCTCCTCGGGGAGCTGTTTTTT. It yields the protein CAISEGTGHLLGELFF.

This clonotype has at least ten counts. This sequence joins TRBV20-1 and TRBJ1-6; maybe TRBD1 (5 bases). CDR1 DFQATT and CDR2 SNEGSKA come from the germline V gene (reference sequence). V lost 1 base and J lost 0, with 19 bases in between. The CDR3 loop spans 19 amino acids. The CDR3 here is CSARVAGTQRRSYNSPLHF. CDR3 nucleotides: TGCAGTGCTAGAGTAGCCGGGACGCAACGCCGCTCCTATAATTCACCCCTCCACTTT.